This T cell receptor beta chain was captured by sequencing in a study of blood T cells in healthy people across ages. This CDR3 has 14 residues. Trimming stripped 0 bases from V and 3 bases from J, with 7 bases between. CDR1 and CDR2 from the germline V gene are LGHDT and YNNKEL (reference sequence). PCR was performed a second time for about 6 to 11 cycles using a sample-barcoded 5' primer and a J-beta primer mix. TCRdb re-called the 5' RACE reads through MiXCR, storing one row per CDR3 protein. The repertoire includes about 800,000 distinct CDR3 sequences, more than 20% of them detected once, and around 3.6% sits in the top ten. The sample also formed part of further work on T cells of mothers and their children.

Sequencing was performed on blood. The sequence was collected from a boy between 5 and 17 years old in good health. The chain employs TRBV3-1 and TRBJ2-3; D gene uncertain. The CDR3 is CASSQDSLTDTQYF. The CDR3 nucleotides read TGTGCCAGCAGCCAAGACAGTCTAACAGATACGCAGTATTTT.